This T cell receptor beta chain was retrieved from a study of cytomegalovirus exposure and HLA in healthy donors. With 2 bases removed from V and 6 bases from J, the gap between germline ends came to 7 bases. CDR1 and CDR2 (germline): SEHNR, FQNEAQ (reference sequence). This CDR3 region has 12 residues. This PCR relied on a set of 60 Vbeta primers and 13 Jbeta primers. Assay used: immunoSEQ multiplex PCR; TCRdb lists only in-frame clones, some missing. In the table there are some 160,000 clones, around 76% of which are singletons. The rearrangement joins TRBV7-9 to TRBJ1-2; D uncertain. The source is a man aged 40-50 years in good health and CMV-seronegative. Specimen: PBMCs. The CDR3 DNA sequence: TGTGCCAGCAGCTTACTCCCTCATGGCTACACCTTC. It yields the protein CASSLLPHGYTF.